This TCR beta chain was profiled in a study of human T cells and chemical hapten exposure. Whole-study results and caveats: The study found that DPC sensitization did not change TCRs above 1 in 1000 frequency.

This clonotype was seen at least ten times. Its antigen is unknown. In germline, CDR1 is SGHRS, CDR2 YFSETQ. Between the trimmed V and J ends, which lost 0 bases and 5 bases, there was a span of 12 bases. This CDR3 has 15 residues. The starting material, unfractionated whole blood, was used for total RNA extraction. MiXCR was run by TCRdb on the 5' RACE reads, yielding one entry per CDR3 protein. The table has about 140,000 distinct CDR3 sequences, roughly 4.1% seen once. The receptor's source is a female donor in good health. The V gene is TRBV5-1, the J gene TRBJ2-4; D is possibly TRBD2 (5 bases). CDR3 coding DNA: TGCGCCAGCAGCTTGGCCGGTAGCGTGGAAAACATTCAGTACTTC. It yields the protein CASSLAGSVENIQYF.